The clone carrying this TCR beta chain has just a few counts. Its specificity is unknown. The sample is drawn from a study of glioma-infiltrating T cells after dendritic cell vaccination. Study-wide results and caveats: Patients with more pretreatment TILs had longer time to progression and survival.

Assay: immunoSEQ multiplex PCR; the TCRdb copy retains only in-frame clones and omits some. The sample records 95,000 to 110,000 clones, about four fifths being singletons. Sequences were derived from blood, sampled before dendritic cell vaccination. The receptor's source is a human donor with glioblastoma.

The CDR3 DNA is TGTGCCAGCAAACAGGGTGTCACCGGGGAGCTGTTTTTT. Translation: CASKQGVTGELFF. The J gene is TRBJ2-2, the V gene TRBV6-5, with D maybe TRBD1 (6 bases). V was clipped by 7 bases and J by 4 bases, with 10 bases between them. Germline CDR1 reads MNHEY; CDR2 reads SVGAGI. This CDR3 is 13 amino acids long.